Given below is one T cell receptor beta chain in context. The record originates from a study of T cells in Graves' hyperthyroidism and ophthalmopathy. RNA transcripts served as the template for amplifying TCR beta CDR3 regions. The TCR CDR3 first-round RT-PCR relied on the HTBI primer set. One entry per CDR3 protein results from TCRdb running MiXCR on the multiplex PCR reads. The sample gives 400,000 to 550,000 distinct CDR3 sequences, around 24% of which show up once; around 10% is in the top ten. This CDR3 has 18 amino acids. Trimming took 4 bases from V and 0 from J; bases not matched to a gene: 10. CDR1 is MNHEY and CDR2 is SMNVEV in the germline V gene (reference sequence).

The gene calls are TRBV27 and TRBJ1-5; 9 bases align to TRBD1. The clonotype was recovered from a woman aged 25 to 45 with Graves' ophthalmopathy. Source material: blood. This CDR3 reads CASSSGTGSGNSNQPQHF. In DNA, the CDR3 is TGTGCCAGCAGTTCGGGGACAGGGTCGGGGAATAGCAATCAGCCCCAGCATTTT.